The table lists the clone carrying this T cell receptor beta chain with a count of one. Other DNA sequences in this specimen translate into the identical CDR3. V was cut by 2 bases and J by 2 bases, with 22 bases left in between. Germline loops: CDR1 LNHNV, CDR2 YYDKDF (reference sequence). This CDR3 spans 20 amino acids. This sample is drawn from a study of control samples from healthy donors and cancer patients. The data were produced by immunoSEQ multiplex PCR, yet TCRdb's version contains in-frame clones alone and is incomplete. The sample includes about 160,000 clones, about 94% of them seen just once.

This clonotype originated in a woman aged 40-49 years in good health. The sequencing input was blood. The chain carries TRBV15 and TRBJ1-6, with D perhaps matching TRBD1 (5 bases). DNA of the CDR3: TGTGCCACCAGCAGAAATCCCGGGCGGGGCGGGGGGACCTATAATTCACCCCTCCACTTT. Translation gives CATSRNPGRGGGTYNSPLHF.